A selection of T cell receptor beta chains follows, all from one sample in a study of B cell selection in AIRE deficiency. Generated by immunoSEQ multiplex PCR, the TCRdb table keeps only in-frame clones and is missing some. The sample has about 25,000 clones, nearly 97% seen once. Source material: CD4+CD127+ conventional T cells sorted from PBMCs. The source is a human donor in good health. Each CDR3 is given with its conserved first and last residue. The D gene is left open where the match is weak. A clone size is listed for some rows: how often the clone was seen (once, few, many), or a class if it is expanded.

>-|TRBJ2-5|TRBD2|TRBV5-1
TGCGCCAGCAGCTTGGGCCGGGTCCTCGCGGGAGTTAACCAAGAGACCCAGTACTTC
CASSLGRVLAGVNQETQYF
>-|TRBJ1-1|-|TRBV10-3
TGTGCCATCAGTGAGTCTCACGACTTAGTTAGGCTGAACACTGAAGCTTTCTTT
CAISESHDLVRLNTEAFF
>once|TRBJ2-7|TRBD2|TRBV5-1
TGCGCCCGCAGCCTCGCCGGCCGTGGGGGGGACGAGCAGTACTTC
CARSLAGRGGDEQYF
>-|TRBJ2-1|TRBD2|TRBV7-7
TGTGCCAGCAGTCCACTAGCGGGGGGCTACAATGAGCAGTTCTTC
CASSPLAGGYNEQFF
>few|TRBJ2-2|-|TRBV6-4
TGTGCCAGCAAAGCGGTGAACGGGGACACCGGGGAGCTGTTTTTT
CASKAVNGDTGELFF
>once|TRBJ2-3|TRBD1|TRBV19
TGTGCCAGTAGTATAGACCAGGGGGCGCAAGATACGCAGTATTTT
CASSIDQGAQDTQYF
>-|TRBJ1-1|-|TRBV4-1
TGCGCCAGCAGCCGAGGACTCATGAGGAAGGTAAACACTGAAGCTTTCTTT
CASSRGLMRKVNTEAFF
>-|TRBJ2-5|-|TRBV5-1
TGCGCCAGCAGCTTGGGAGGGATGGAGACCCAGTACTTC
CASSLGGMETQYF
>-|TRBJ2-5|-|TRBV4-2
TGTGCCAGCAGCCAGAAAGCGGGCCAAGAGACCCAGTACTTC
CASSQKAGQETQYF
>once|TRBJ2-3|-|TRBV6-6
TGTGCCAGCAGTTACGACCAGGGAACAGATACGCAGTATTTT
CASSYDQGTDTQYF
>-|TRBJ2-3|-|TRBV29-1
TGCAGCGTTGAAGAGGGGTCAGATACGCAGTATTTT
CSVEEGSDTQYF
>-|TRBJ2-2|TRBD1|TRBV5-4
TGTGCCAGCAGCTTGGCAGGGGGCGGGGAGCTGTTTTTT
CASSLAGGGELFF
>-|TRBJ1-2|-|TRBV7-8
TGTGCCAGCAGCTTGGGGTCGGGGGGGTTGGCCGATGGCTACACCTTC
CASSLGSGGLADGYTF
>-|TRBJ1-2|-|TRBV19
TGTGCCAGTAGTAGAGGGGGTAACTATGGCTACACCTTC
CASSRGGNYGYTF
>-|TRBJ2-3|-|TRBV21-1
TGTGCCAGCAGCACTGAAGGGGGCCACACAGATACGCAGTATTTT
CASSTEGGHTDTQYF
>-|TRBJ1-1|-|TRBV6-6
TGTGCCAGCAGTTACTCGAAAGGTCTTGAAGCTTTCTTT
CASSYSKGLEAFF
>-|TRBJ2-2|-|TRBV10-3
TGTGCCATCCGGGGCAGCGAGAACACCGGGGAGCTGTTTTTT
CAIRGSENTGELFF
>-|TRBJ2-3|-|TRBV6-4
TGTGCCAGCTCCCGGGGGCCCACAGATACGCAGTATTTT
CASSRGPTDTQYF
>-|TRBJ2-7|-|TRBV11-1
TGTGCCAGCAGCTTTCGGAGGGTATCCTACGAGCAGTACTTC
CASSFRRVSYEQYF
>-|TRBJ2-3|TRBD2|TRBV7-3
TGTGCCAGCAGCTCGTCACTAGCGGGGTCTGGTACGCAGTATTTT
CASSSSLAGSGTQYF
>once|TRBJ2-3|-|TRBV6-6
TGTGCCAGCAGTCAGGGTTCACGCACAGATACGCAGTATTTT
CASSQGSRTDTQYF
>-|TRBJ1-2|-|TRBV19
TGTGCCAGTAGTTTAGGGCCAGGGGTTCGTGGCTACACCTTC
CASSLGPGVRGYTF
>-|TRBJ1-5|-|TRBV19
TGTGCCAGTAGTATAGAGGGGGGTGGGCAGCCCCAGCATTTT
CASSIEGGGQPQHF
>-|TRBJ2-3|-|TRBV11-3
TGTGCCAGCAGCTATGAGGCGACAGATACGCAGTATTTT
CASSYEATDTQYF
>-|TRBJ2-7|TRBD2|TRBV5-4
TGTGCCAGCAGCTTGGCAGCGGGAGAACAGGAGCAGTACTTC
CASSLAAGEQEQYF
>few|TRBJ2-7|TRBD1|TRBV6-4
TGTGCCAACCCTGGGACAGATAATGTCCTTTACGAGCAGTACTTC
CANPGTDNVLYEQYF
>-|TRBJ2-7|TRBD2|TRBV7-2
TGTGCCAGCAGCTCCGAGGGACTAGCGGCCCCGGGGTACTTC
CASSSEGLAAPGYF
>once|TRBJ2-5|TRBD1|TRBV5-5
TGTGCCAGCAGCGGAAGGACAGGGGGCACAGAGACCCAGTACTTC
CASSGRTGGTETQYF
>-|TRBJ1-4|TRBD1|TRBV27
TGTGCCAGCAGTCCGACAGGGACTGGTGAAAAACTGTTTTTT
CASSPTGTGEKLFF
>-|TRBJ2-5|TRBD1|TRBV27
TGTGCCAGCAGTTTAAAAGGGGGCCTGGTCCAAGAGACCCAGTACTTC
CASSLKGGLVQETQYF